What follows are 6 T cell receptor beta chains derived from one specimen sequenced in a study of shared clonotypes between healthy human individuals (dated by TCRdb to between 2020 and 2021). Library construction relied on the immunoSEQ multiplex PCR assay. TCRdb's version of the immuneACCESS table is confined to in-frame rearrangements and falls short of the full clone set. An unresolved V gene accounts for under half of the shortfall where checked; the remainder is of unknown origin. The sample profile shows some 2,100,000 clones; 85% to 95% of them were found once. The ten biggest clones cover 1.7% of the sample. CD8 naive samples consisted of CD45RO-negative cells that were positively selected for CCR7, yielding a CD45RA+CCR7+ population without TemRA cells. The sample was naive CD8+ T cells from PBMCs. The cell subset or site label, read with the paper, signifies: CD45RA+CCR7+. The receptors were gathered from a man aged 18 to 30 in good health. Some clones in this sample may be carry-over from other donors' samples.

About this clone itself: The same CDR3 is also encoded by other DNA sequences in this sample. The chain has TRBV27 and TRBJ2-1, with TRBD2 identical over 7 bases. After removal of 4 bases from V and 5 bases from J, the junction contained 5 bases not matched to a gene. Germline V gene data show CDR1 as MNHEY and CDR2 as SMNVEV (reference sequence). CDR3 length: 14 amino acids. The CDR3 reads CASSWASGHNEQFF. In nucleotides, the CDR3 is TGTGCCAGCAGTTGGGCTAGCGGTCACAATGAGCAGTTCTTC.

The V and J genes are TRBV5-1 and TRBJ2-7; TRBD1 is a possible D gene (5 bases). The CDR3 is 14 amino acids. Trimming shortened V by 2 bases and J by 0 bases, and 9 bases separated the two germline ends. The germline gives CDR1 SGHRS, CDR2 YFSETQ. The CDR3 is CASSFPTDSYEQYF. The CDR3 DNA is TGCGCCAGCAGCTTCCCGACAGACTCCTACGAGCAGTACTTC.

This sequence joins TRBV27 and TRBJ2-1; D perhaps matches TRBD2 (6 bases). The ends were cut back, 8 bases at V and 0 bases at J, with 14 bases in the middle. The length of the CDR3 is 15 residues. The germline gives CDR1 MNHEY, CDR2 SMNVEV (reference sequence). The CDR3 region has the DNA TGTGCCAGCGGCGGGACTTTCAGCTCCTACAATGAGCAGTTCTTC. This translates into CASGGTFSSYNEQFF.

This chain joins TRBV11-2 and TRBJ2-5, with a tentative D call TRBD1 (5 bases). The ends were cut back, 5 bases at V and 2 bases at J, with 18 bases in the middle. The CDR3 consists of 16 residues. CDR1 SGHAT and CDR2 FQNNGV come from the germline V gene. The CDR3 spells CASSPPRVYRQETQYF. Written as DNA, the CDR3 is TGTGCCAGCAGCCCGCCCCGTGTGTACAGGCAAGAGACCCAGTACTTC.

This clone was detected only a few times. This chain links TRBV27 with TRBJ1-5; TRBD1 matches 7 bases. CDR1 and CDR2 from the germline V gene are MNHEY and SMNVEV (reference sequence). CDR3 length: 14 residues. With 4 bases clipped from V and 5 bases from J, the junction kept 5 bases outside the gene matches. CDR3 protein: CASSSTGTHQPQHF. For the CDR3, the DNA is TGTGCCAGCAGTTCGACAGGGACCCATCAGCCCCAGCATTTT.

The sample holds one count of this clone. The chain links TRBV6-1 to TRBJ2-7; D is unclear. Trimming left V 1 base short and J 5 bases short, with 12 bases between. In germline, CDR1 is MNHNS, CDR2 SASEGT. The CDR3 is 14 amino acids. CDR3 protein: CASSEVLGLNEQYF. CDR3 coding DNA: TGTGCCAGCAGTGAAGTTCTGGGTCTCAACGAGCAGTACTTC.